Listed below are T cell receptor beta chains from one sample, sequenced in a study of CD4+ T cells in melanoma. Assay: immunoSEQ multiplex PCR; the TCRdb copy retains only in-frame clones and omits some. The repertoire has 52,000 or so clones, 60% to 80% of them found once; the top ten carry 4.5% to 6%. The specimen was tumor tissue. Receptor source: a human donor with melanoma. CDR3s leave out the opening cysteine and the closing phenylalanine or tryptophan. Fields, in order: J gene, V gene, CDR3 protein.

j_gene: TRBJ1-1
v_gene: TRBV27
CDR3aa: ASNVRFGNTEAF

j_gene: TRBJ1-5
v_gene: TRBV18
CDR3aa: ASSPGTEALPQH

j_gene: TRBJ1-1
v_gene: TRBV10-3
CDR3aa: AISGRTDEDTEAF

j_gene: TRBJ1-1
v_gene: TRBV7-6
CDR3aa: ASSAGQTNTEAF

j_gene: TRBJ1-1
v_gene: TRBV6-4
CDR3aa: ASSPTELLGTEAF

j_gene: TRBJ2-7
v_gene: TRBV27
CDR3aa: ASSFRAWTSVPYEQY

j_gene: TRBJ2-3
v_gene: TRBV4-1
CDR3aa: ASRGGGADTQY

j_gene: TRBJ2-7
v_gene: TRBV30
CDR3aa: AWSTAAGSSYEQY

j_gene: TRBJ2-1
v_gene: TRBV5-1
CDR3aa: ASSSPGRTYNEQF

j_gene: TRBJ2-1
v_gene: TRBV7-2
CDR3aa: ASSWGLAGSRDEQF

j_gene: TRBJ2-1
v_gene: TRBV7-7
CDR3aa: ASSLHQAKYNEQF

j_gene: NA
v_gene: TRBV11-2
CDR3aa: ASSLARVSYEQY

j_gene: TRBJ1-1
v_gene: TRBV29-1
CDR3aa: SVEDGMNTEAF

j_gene: TRBJ2-6
v_gene: TRBV4-1
CDR3aa: ASSQETGSGANVLT

j_gene: TRBJ2-7
v_gene: TRBV5-4
CDR3aa: ASSRQGAGYEQY

j_gene: TRBJ2-7
v_gene: TRBV14
CDR3aa: ASSRATGRSFEQY

j_gene: TRBJ1-1
v_gene: TRBV19
CDR3aa: ASRAGIQAF

j_gene: TRBJ1-4
v_gene: TRBV7-2
CDR3aa: ASSSGEKLF

j_gene: TRBJ1-2
v_gene: TRBV5-1
CDR3aa: ASSLESGFMGYGYT

j_gene: TRBJ2-3
v_gene: TRBV2
CDR3aa: ASRATSGDLDTQY

j_gene: TRBJ2-1
v_gene: TRBV20-1
CDR3aa: SAKVVNEQF

j_gene: TRBJ2-5
v_gene: TRBV6-5
CDR3aa: ASSPEDPETQY

j_gene: TRBJ1-5
v_gene: TRBV9
CDR3aa: ASSQGFNDQPQH

j_gene: TRBJ1-5
v_gene: TRBV2
CDR3aa: ASSEGTGGVQPQH

j_gene: TRBJ2-7
v_gene: TRBV6-1
CDR3aa: AILRDSNFYEQY

j_gene: TRBJ1-2
v_gene: TRBV2
CDR3aa: ASSEAPANYGYT

j_gene: TRBJ2-5
v_gene: TRBV4-1
CDR3aa: ASSQGSSGGRETQY

j_gene: TRBJ1-5
v_gene: TRBV6-1
CDR3aa: ASTPMGPNQPQH

j_gene: TRBJ1-5
v_gene: TRBV27
CDR3aa: ASSPLGQAFRQPQH

j_gene: TRBJ2-3
v_gene: TRBV5-1
CDR3aa: ASRTGNTDTQY

j_gene: TRBJ2-7
v_gene: TRBV28
CDR3aa: ASSSEGNYEQY

j_gene: TRBJ2-7
v_gene: TRBV5-1
CDR3aa: ASSSLPQDRKSSYEQY

j_gene: TRBJ2-6
v_gene: TRBV7-9
CDR3aa: ASSLADGGGSGANVLT

j_gene: TRBJ1-2
v_gene: TRBV5-1
CDR3aa: ASSLYGDSGGYT

j_gene: TRBJ2-2
v_gene: TRBV11-2
CDR3aa: ASSFRRGTGELF

j_gene: TRBJ2-7
v_gene: TRBV7-8
CDR3aa: ASSSGTSGGFYEQY

j_gene: TRBJ2-3
v_gene: TRBV6-4
CDR3aa: ASSELWGHTNTQY

j_gene: TRBJ1-6
v_gene: TRBV5-1
CDR3aa: ASRARENSPLH

j_gene: TRBJ2-7
v_gene: TRBV6-5
CDR3aa: ASSYSGTGPYEQY

j_gene: TRBJ2-1
v_gene: TRBV5-4
CDR3aa: ASSLGGGTYNEQF